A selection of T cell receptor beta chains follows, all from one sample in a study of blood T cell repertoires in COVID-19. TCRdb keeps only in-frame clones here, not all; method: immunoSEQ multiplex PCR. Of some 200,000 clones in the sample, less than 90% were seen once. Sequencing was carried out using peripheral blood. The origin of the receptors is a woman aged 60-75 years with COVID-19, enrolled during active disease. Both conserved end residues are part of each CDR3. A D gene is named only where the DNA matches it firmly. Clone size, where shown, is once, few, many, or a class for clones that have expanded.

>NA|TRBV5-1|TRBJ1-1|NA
CASSLGPASGNTEAFF
TGCGCCAGCAGCTTGGGGCCGGCATCGGGGAACACTGAAGCTTTCTTT
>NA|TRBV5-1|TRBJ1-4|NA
CASSLRPGVEKLFF
TGCGCCAGCAGCTTACGACCAGGTGTTGAAAAACTGTTTTTT
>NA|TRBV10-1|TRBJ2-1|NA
CASSEQAYNEQFF
TGCGCCAGCAGTGAGCAGGCGTACAATGAGCAGTTCTTC
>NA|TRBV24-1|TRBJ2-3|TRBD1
CATSALTRDSGTDTQYF
TGTGCCACCAGTGCCCTAACCCGGGACAGTGGCACAGATACGCAGTATTTT
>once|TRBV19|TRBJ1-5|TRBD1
CASSPRQGGNNQPQHF
TGTGCCAGTAGTCCCCGACAGGGGGGCAATAATCAGCCCCAGCATTTT
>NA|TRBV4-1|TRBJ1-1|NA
CASSTHGEGRTEAFF
TGCGCCAGCAGCACCCACGGGGAGGGGAGGACTGAAGCTTTCTTT
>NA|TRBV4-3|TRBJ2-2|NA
CASSQESGRTGELFF
TGCGCCAGCAGCCAAGAGTCAGGGAGGACCGGGGAGCTGTTTTTT
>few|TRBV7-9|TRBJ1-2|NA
CASSVDSNYGYTF
TGTGCCAGCAGCGTCGACAGTAACTATGGCTACACCTTC
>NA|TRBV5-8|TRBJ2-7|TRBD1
CASTAPPGTGPYEQYF
TGTGCCAGCACCGCCCCGCCCGGGACAGGGCCCTACGAGCAGTACTTC
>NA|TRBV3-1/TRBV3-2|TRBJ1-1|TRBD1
CASSQLTGWSTEAFF
TGTGCCAGCAGCCAGTTGACAGGGTGGAGCACTGAAGCTTTCTTT
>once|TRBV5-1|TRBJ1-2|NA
CASSFPDRGNYGYTF
TGCGCCAGCAGCTTCCCTGACCGGGGGAACTATGGCTACACCTTC
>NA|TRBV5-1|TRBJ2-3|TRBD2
CASSSPGLAGDTQYF
TGCGCCAGCAGCTCCCCCGGACTAGCAGGAGATACGCAGTATTTT
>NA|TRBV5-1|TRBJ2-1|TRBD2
CASSFTSGSYNEQFF
TGCGCCAGCAGCTTCACTAGCGGGAGCTACAATGAGCAGTTCTTC
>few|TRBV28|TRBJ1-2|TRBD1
CASSWGQGGNGYTF
TGTGCCAGCAGTTGGGGACAGGGGGGTAATGGCTACACCTTC
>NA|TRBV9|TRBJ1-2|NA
CASSVVENYGYTF
TGTGCCAGCAGCGTAGTGGAGAACTATGGCTACACCTTC
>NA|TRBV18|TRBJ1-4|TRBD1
CASSPRGQGWTNEKLFF
TGTGCCAGCTCACCTAGGGGACAGGGATGGACTAATGAAAAACTGTTTTTT
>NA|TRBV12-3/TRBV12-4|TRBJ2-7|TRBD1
CASRRDRWYEQYF
TGTGCCAGCAGAAGGGACAGGTGGTACGAGCAGTACTTC
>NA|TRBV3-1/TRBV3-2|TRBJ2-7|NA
CASSLKAGLKLPYEQYF
TGTGCCAGCAGCCTTAAAGCGGGCTTGAAGCTGCCCTACGAGCAGTACTTC
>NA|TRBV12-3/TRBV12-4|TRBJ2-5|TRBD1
CASRGQGIETQYF
TGTGCCAGCAGGGGACAGGGGATAGAGACCCAGTACTTC
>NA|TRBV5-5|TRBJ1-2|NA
CASSLGQGVWFGYTF
TGTGCCAGCAGCTTGGGGCAGGGTGTTTGGTTTGGCTACACCTTC
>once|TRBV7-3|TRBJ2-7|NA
CASSSQGGAYEQYF
TGTGCCAGCAGCTCCCAGGGGGGAGCCTACGAGCAGTACTTC
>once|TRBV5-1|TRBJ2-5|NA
CASSLAGGVETQYF
TGCGCCAGCAGCTTGGCCGGAGGTGTGGAGACCCAGTACTTC
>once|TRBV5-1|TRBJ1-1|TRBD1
CASSLRQGTEAFF
TGCGCCAGCAGCTTGCGACAGGGCACTGAAGCTTTCTTT
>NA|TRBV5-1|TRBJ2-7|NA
CASSLAVGGVVPYEQYF
TGCGCCAGCAGCTTGGCCGTAGGGGGAGTGGTCCCCTACGAGCAGTACTTC
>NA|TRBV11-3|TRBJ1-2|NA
CASSLVAGTGGYTF
TGTGCCAGCAGCTTAGTGGCGGGGACGGGGGGCTACACCTTC
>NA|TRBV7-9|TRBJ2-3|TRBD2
CASSPAGGTDTQYF
TGTGCCAGCAGCCCAGCGGGAGGCACAGATACGCAGTATTTT
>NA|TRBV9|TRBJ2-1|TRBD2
CASSVGSGSYNEQFF
TGTGCCAGCAGCGTAGGAAGCGGGAGTTACAATGAGCAGTTCTTC
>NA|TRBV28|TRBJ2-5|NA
CASSLLTPLRETQYF
TGTGCCAGCAGTTTACTAACCCCCTTGAGGGAGACCCAGTACTTC
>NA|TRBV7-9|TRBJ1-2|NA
CASSLGTAGGGYTF
TGTGCCAGCAGCCTTGGGACCGCCGGAGGGGGCTACACCTTC